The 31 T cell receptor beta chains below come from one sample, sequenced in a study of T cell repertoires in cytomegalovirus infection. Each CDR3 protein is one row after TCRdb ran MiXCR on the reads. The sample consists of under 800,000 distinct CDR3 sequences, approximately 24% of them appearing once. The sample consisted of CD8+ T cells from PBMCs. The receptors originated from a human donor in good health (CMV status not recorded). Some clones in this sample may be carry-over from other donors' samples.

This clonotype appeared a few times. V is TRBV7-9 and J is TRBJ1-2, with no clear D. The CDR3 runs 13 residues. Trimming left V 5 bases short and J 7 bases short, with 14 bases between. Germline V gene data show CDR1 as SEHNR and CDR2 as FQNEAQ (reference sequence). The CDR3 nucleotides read TGTGCCAGCAGCCCTGGAAGGCTGAGTGGCTACACCTTC. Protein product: CASSPGRLSGYTF.

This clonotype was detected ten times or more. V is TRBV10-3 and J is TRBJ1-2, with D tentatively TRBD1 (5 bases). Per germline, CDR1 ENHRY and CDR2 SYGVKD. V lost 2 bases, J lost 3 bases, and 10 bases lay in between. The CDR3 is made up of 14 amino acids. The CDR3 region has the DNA TGTGCCATCAGTGAGGGGGCAGCTTACTATGGCTACACCTTC. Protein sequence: CAISEGAAYYGYTF.

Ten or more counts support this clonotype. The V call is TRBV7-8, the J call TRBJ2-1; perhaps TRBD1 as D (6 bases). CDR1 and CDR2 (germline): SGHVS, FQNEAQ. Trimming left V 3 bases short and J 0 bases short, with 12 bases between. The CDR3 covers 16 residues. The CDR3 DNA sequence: TGTGCCAGCAGCTTTAGGGGGACACCCTCCTACAATGAGCAGTTCTTC. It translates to CASSFRGTPSYNEQFF.

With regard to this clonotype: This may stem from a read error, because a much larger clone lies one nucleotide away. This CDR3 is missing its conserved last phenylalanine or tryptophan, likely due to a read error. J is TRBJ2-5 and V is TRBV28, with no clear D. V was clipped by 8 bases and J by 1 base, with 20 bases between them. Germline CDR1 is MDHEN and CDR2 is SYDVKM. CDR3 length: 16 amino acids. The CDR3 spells CASENIAGSIQETQYS. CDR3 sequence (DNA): TGTGCCAGCGAAAATATAGCAGGTAGCATCCAAGAGACCCAGTACTCC.

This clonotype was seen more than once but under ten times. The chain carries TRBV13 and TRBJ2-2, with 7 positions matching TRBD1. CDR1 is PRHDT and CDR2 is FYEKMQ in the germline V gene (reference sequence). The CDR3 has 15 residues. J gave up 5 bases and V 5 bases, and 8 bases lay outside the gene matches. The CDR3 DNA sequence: TGTGCCAGCAGCCCCCCGACAGGGAAGACCGGGGAGCTGTTTTTT. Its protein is CASSPPTGKTGELFF.

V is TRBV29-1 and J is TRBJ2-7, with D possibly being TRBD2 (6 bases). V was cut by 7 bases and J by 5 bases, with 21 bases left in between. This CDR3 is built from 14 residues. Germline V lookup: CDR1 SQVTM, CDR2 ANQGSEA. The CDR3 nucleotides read TGCAGCGCAGGCAGAGCGGGCGAACTCAACGAGCAGTACTTC. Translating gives CSAGRAGELNEQYF.

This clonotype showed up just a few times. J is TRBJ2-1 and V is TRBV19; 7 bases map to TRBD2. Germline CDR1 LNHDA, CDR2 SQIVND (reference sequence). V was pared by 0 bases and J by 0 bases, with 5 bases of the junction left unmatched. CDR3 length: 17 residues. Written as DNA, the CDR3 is TGTGCCAGTAGTATAGACCAAGCGGGGAGCTCCTACAATGAGCAGTTCTTC. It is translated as CASSIDQAGSSYNEQFF.

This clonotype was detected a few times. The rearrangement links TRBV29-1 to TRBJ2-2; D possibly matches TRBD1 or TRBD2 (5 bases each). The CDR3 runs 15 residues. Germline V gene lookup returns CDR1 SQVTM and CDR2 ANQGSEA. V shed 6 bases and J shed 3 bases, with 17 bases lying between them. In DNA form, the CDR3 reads TGCAGCGTGAGGGGAGTCCGAATTGACACCGGGGAGCTGTTTTTT. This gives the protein CSVRGVRIDTGELFF.

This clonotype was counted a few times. In nucleotides, the CDR3 is TGTGCCAGCAGATCCCCCGCCAGCAGGGGGAACACTGAAGCTTTCTTT. This encodes CASRSPASRGNTEAFF. V gene TRBV28 combines with J gene TRBJ1-1; weak D call: TRBD1 (6 bases). The V end lost 6 bases, the J end lost 1 base, and 18 bases lay between the germline ends. The V gene's germline CDR1 is MDHEN and CDR2 SYDVKM. This CDR3 is 16 amino acids long.

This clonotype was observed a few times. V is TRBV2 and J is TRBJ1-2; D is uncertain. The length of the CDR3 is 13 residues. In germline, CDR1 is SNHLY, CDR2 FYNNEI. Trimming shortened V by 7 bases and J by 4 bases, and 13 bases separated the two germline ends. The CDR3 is CASNGRALYGYTF. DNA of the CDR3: TGTGCCAGCAACGGACGTGCCCTCTATGGCTACACCTTC.

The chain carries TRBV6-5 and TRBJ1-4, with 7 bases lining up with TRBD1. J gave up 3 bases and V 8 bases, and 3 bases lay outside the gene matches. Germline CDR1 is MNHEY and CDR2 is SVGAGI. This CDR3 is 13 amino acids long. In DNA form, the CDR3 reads TGTGCCAGCCAGGGGGTAGCTAATGAAAAACTGTTTTTT. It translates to CASQGVANEKLFF.

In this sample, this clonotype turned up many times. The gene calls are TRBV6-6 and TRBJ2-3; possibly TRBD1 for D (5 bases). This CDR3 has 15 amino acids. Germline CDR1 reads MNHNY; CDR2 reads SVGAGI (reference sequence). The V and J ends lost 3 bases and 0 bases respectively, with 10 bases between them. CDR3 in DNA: TGTGCCAGCAGTTATGAAGGGGCCAGCACAGATACGCAGTATTTT. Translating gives CASSYEGASTDTQYF.

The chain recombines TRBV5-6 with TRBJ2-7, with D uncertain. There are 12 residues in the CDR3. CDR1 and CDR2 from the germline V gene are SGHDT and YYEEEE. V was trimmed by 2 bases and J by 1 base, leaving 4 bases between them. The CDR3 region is CASSFLSYEQYV. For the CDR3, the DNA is TGTGCCAGCAGCTTCCTTTCCTACGAGCAGTACGTC.

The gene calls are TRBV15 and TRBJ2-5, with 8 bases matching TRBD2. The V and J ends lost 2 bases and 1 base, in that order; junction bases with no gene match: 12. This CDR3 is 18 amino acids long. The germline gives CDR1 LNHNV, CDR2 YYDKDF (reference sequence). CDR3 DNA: TGTGCCACCAGCAGACCACGTGTTAGCGGGGTCCGCCAAGAGACCCAGTACTTC. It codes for CATSRPRVSGVRQETQYF.

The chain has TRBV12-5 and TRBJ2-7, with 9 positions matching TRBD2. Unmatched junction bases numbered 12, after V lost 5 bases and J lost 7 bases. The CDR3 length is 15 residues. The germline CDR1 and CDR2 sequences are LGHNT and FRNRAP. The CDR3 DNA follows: TGTGCTAGTGGTATGGGCCTAGCGGGGTACAAAGAGCAGTACTTC. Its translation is CASGMGLAGYKEQYF. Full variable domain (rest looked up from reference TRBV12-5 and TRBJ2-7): DARVTQTPRHKVTEMGQEVTMRCQPILGHNTVFWYRQTMMQGLELLAYFRNRAPLDDSGMPKDRFSAEMPDATLATLKIQPSEPRDSAVYFCASGMGLAGYKEQYFGPGTRLTVT.

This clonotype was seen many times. The CDR3 bases are TGTGCCAGCAGCTTAGTCGGGGGGCAGGCAGATACGCAGTATTTT. Translation: CASSLVGGQADTQYF. The chain couples TRBV7-2 to TRBJ2-3, with D perhaps matching TRBD2 (7 bases). The germline V gene encodes CDR1 SGHTA and CDR2 FQGNSA. Trimming took 1 base from V and 4 from J, leaving 12 bases between them. This CDR3 contains 15 residues.

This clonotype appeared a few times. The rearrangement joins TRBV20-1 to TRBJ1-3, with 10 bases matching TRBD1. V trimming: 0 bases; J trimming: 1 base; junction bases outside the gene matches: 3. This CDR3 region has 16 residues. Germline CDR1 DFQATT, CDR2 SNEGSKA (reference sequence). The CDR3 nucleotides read TGCAGTGCTAGAGATGGGACAGGGGAGTCTGGAAACACCATATATTTT. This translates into CSARDGTGESGNTIYF.

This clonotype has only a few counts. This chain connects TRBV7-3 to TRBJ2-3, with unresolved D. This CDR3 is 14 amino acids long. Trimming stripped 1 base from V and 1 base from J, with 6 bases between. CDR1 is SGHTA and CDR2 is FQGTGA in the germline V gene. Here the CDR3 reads CASSLNPGTDTQYF. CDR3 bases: TGTGCCAGCAGCTTAAACCCTGGCACAGATACGCAGTATTTT.

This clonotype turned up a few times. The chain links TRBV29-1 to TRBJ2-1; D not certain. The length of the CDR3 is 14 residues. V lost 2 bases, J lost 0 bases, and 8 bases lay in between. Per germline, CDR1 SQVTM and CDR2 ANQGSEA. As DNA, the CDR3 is TGCAGCGTTGAATTGGCGAGCTCCTACAATGAGCAGTTCTTC. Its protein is CSVELASSYNEQFF.

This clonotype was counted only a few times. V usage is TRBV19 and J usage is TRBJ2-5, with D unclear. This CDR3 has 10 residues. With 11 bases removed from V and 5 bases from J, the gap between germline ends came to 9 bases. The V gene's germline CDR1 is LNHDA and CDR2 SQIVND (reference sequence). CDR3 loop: CAVEWETQYF. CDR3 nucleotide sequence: TGTGCCGTGGAGTGGGAGACCCAGTACTTC.

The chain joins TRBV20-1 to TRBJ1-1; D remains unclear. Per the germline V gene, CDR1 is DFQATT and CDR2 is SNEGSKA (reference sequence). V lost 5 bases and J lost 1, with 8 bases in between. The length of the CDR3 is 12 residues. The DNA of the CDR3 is TGCAGTGCTTGGGTTTCGAACACTGAAGCTTTCTTT. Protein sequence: CSAWVSNTEAFF.

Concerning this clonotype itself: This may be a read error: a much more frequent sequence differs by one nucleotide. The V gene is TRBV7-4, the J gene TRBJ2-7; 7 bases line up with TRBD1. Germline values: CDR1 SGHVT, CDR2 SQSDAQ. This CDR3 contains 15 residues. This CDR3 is CANSLRDRSSYEQYV. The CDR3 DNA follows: TGTGCCAACAGCCTACGGGACAGAAGCTCCTACGAGCAGTACGTC.

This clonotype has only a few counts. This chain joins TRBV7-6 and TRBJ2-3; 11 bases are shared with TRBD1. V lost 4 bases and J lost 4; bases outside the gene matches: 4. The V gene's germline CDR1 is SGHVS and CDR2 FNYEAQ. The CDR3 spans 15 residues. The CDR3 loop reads CASSWGQGDADTQYF. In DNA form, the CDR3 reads TGTGCCAGCAGCTGGGGACAGGGGGACGCAGATACGCAGTATTTT.

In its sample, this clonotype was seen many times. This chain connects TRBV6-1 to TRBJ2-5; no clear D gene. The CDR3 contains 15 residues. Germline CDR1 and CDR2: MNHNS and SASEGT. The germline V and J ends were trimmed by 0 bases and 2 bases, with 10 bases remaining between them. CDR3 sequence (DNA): TGTGCCAGCAGTGAAGCGCGCGGCCAGCAAGAGACCCAGTACTTC. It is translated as CASSEARGQQETQYF.

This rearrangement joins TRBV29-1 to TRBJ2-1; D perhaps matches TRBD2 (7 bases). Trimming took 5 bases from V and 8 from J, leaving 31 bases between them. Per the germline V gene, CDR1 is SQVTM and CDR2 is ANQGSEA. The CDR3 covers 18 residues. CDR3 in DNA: TGCAGCGTTCCCAGGATACAGATTTTGGGGGGGGGCCTTGATGAGCAGTTCTTC. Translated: CSVPRIQILGGGLDEQFF.

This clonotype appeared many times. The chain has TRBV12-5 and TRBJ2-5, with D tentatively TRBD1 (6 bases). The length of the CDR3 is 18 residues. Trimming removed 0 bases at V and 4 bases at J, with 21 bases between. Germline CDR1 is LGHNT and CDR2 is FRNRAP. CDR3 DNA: TGTGCTAGTGGTTTGGTCGCAGGGGAGTTAACGGTGGGAGAGACCCAGTACTTC. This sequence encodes CASGLVAGELTVGETQYF.

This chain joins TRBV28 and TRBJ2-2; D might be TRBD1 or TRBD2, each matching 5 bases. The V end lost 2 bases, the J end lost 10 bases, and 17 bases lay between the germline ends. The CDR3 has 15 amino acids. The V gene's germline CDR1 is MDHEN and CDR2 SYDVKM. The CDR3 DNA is TGTGCCAGCAGTTTACCCCGGGACGGCTCCGTGGAGCTGTTTTTT. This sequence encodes CASSLPRDGSVELFF.

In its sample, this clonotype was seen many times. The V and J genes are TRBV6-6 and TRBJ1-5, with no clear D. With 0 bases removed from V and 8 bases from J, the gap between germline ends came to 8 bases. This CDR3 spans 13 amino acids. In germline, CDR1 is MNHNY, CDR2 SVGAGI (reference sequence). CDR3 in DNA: TGTGCCAGCAGTTACTCCTTGGCGGAGCCCCAGCATTTT. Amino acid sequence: CASSYSLAEPQHF.

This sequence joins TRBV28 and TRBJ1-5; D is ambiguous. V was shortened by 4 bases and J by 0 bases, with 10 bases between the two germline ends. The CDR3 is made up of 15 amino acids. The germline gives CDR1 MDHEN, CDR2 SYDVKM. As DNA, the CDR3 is TGTGCCAGCAGTTCCCCGCCTTATAGCAATCAGCCCCAGCATTTT. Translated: CASSSPPYSNQPQHF.

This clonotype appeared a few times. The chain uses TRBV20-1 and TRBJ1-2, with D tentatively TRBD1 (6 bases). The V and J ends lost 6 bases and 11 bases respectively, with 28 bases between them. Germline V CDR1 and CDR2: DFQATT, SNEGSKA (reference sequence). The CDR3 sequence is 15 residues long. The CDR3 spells CSAKTRTDLAGGYTF. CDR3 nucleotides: TGCAGTGCGAAAACCCGGACAGACCTCGCCGGTGGGTACACCTTC.

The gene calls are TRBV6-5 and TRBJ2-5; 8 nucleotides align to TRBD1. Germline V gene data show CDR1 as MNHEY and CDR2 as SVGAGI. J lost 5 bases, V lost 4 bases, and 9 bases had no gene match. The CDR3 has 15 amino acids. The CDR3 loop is CASSLGTGVRETQYF. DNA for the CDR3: TGTGCCAGCAGTTTGGGGACAGGCGTTAGGGAGACCCAGTACTTC.